This is a list of T cell receptor beta chains from one sample in a study of shared clonotypes between healthy human individuals. Here immunoSEQ multiplex PCR was the method, and the copy in TCRdb shows in-frame clones only, minus some. The sample lists over 2 million clones, about 95% seen once, with around 1.1% in the top ten. The source material was naive CD8+ T cells sorted from blood. Every receptor here comes from a man aged 18 to 29 in good health. The CDR3 runs from the conserved cysteine through the conserved F or W. The order of the fields is J gene, V gene, D gene, CDR3 protein, CDR3 DNA. D genes are given only for firm matches.

J: TRBJ1-1; V: TRBV10-1; D: -; CDR3: CASSFDFSSEAFF; DNA: TGCGCCAGCAGTTTCGACTTCAGCTCTGAAGCTTTCTTT
J: TRBJ2-1; V: TRBV7-9; D: -; CDR3: CASSLLDGEQFF; DNA: TGTGCCAGCAGCCTACTGGATGGGGAGCAGTTCTTC
J: TRBJ2-3; V: TRBV4-1; D: -; CDR3: CASSHLPGAPGKGDGDTQYF; DNA: TGCGCCAGCAGCCACCTCCCCGGGGCCCCGGGGAAAGGAGACGGAGATACGCAGTATTTT
J: TRBJ2-1; V: TRBV4-2; D: TRBD2; CDR3: CASSQDPSGGEFSEQFF; DNA: TGTGCCAGCAGCCAAGACCCTTCCGGGGGGGAGTTCAGTGAGCAGTTCTTC
J: TRBJ1-1; V: TRBV15; D: -; CDR3: CATSRAANTEAFF; DNA: TGTGCCACCAGCAGAGCCGCGAACACTGAAGCTTTCTTT
J: TRBJ2-1; V: TRBV11-2; D: -; CDR3: CASSLVSRVDEQFF; DNA: TGTGCCAGCAGCTTAGTGTCTCGGGTCGATGAGCAGTTCTTC
J: TRBJ2-7; V: TRBV6-5; D: TRBD1; CDR3: CASSSGQGIAYEQYF; DNA: TGTGCCAGCAGTTCCGGACAGGGTATAGCCTACGAGCAGTACTTC
J: TRBJ2-7; V: TRBV7-2; D: -; CDR3: CASRTVSSYEQYF; DNA: TGTGCCAGTAGGACAGTTTCGTCCTACGAGCAGTACTTC
J: TRBJ2-3; V: TRBV11-2; D: TRBD1; CDR3: CASNSPRDSSTDTQYF; DNA: TGTGCCAGCAACTCCCCCCGGGACAGTAGCACAGATACGCAGTATTTT
J: TRBJ2-3; V: TRBV9; D: TRBD2; CDR3: CASSVVTSGVDTQYF; DNA: TGTGCCAGCAGCGTAGTTACTAGCGGGGTAGATACGCAGTATTTT
J: TRBJ2-5; V: TRBV6-5; D: -; CDR3: CASSYTGTQQETQYF; DNA: TGTGCCAGCAGTTACACAGGGACACAACAAGAGACCCAGTACTTC
J: TRBJ1-2; V: TRBV28; D: TRBD1; CDR3: CASSSPAMDRGLGYTF; DNA: TGTGCCAGCAGTTCCCCTGCCATGGACAGGGGGCTTGGCTACACCTTC
J: TRBJ2-2; V: TRBV4-2; D: -; CDR3: CASSLLPITQGYTGELFF; DNA: TGTGCCAGCAGCCTTTTACCCATTACACAGGGATACACCGGGGAGCTGTTTTTT
J: TRBJ2-1; V: TRBV28; D: TRBD2; CDR3: CASSLGLAGVEQFF; DNA: TGTGCCAGCAGTTTAGGGCTAGCGGGGGTAGAGCAGTTCTTC
J: TRBJ2-3; V: TRBV9; D: TRBD1; CDR3: CASSATGGSSTDTQYF; DNA: TGTGCCAGCAGCGCGACAGGGGGGAGTAGCACAGATACGCAGTATTTT
J: TRBJ1-2; V: TRBV29-1; D: -; CDR3: CSVVEDNYGYTF; DNA: TGCAGCGTTGTGGAGGACAACTATGGCTACACCTTC